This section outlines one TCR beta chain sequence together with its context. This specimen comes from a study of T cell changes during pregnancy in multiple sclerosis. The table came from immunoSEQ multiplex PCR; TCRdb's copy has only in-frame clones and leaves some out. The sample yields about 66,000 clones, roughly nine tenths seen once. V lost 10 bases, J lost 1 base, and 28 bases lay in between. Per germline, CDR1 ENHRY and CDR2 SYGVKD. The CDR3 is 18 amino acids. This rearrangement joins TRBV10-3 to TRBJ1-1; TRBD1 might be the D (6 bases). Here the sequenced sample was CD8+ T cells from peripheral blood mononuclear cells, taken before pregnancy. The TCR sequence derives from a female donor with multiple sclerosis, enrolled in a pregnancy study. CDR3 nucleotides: TGTGCCACATGGGCCACACCGAAAAACGGACAGCCGAACACTGAAGCTTTCTTT. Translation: CATWATPKNGQPNTEAFF.